The clone carrying this TCR beta chain has more than one count but fewer than ten. CDR3-region Arm-PCR and iRepertoire HTBI primers produced the TCR beta libraries. From the multiplex PCR reads, TCRdb called clonotypes with MiXCR, one entry per CDR3 protein. The sample lists around 500,000 distinct CDR3 sequences; more than 10% were seen once. The time point here: newly diagnosed GD, antithyroid drugs for less than 3 months. Construction of the TCR library relied on RNA isolated from PBMCs. This sample was included in a study of regulatory T cells in long-lasting Graves disease. V was cut by 4 bases and J by 0 bases, with 10 bases left in between. CDR1 and CDR2 (germline): SNHLY, FYNNEI. The CDR3 has 15 residues. These data were also reused for a study on T cells in Graves' hyperthyroidism and ophthalmopathy.

This specimen consisted of peripheral blood mononuclear cells (PBMCs), obtained at new diagnosis, from a patient treated with antithyroid drugs. The sequence was obtained from a woman aged 25-40 years with Graves disease. J is TRBJ1-5 and V is TRBV2; D not resolved. CDR3 DNA: TGTGCCAGCAGTGTTTTCCAGGCTAGCAATCAGCCCCAGCATTTT. It specifies CASSVFQASNQPQHF.